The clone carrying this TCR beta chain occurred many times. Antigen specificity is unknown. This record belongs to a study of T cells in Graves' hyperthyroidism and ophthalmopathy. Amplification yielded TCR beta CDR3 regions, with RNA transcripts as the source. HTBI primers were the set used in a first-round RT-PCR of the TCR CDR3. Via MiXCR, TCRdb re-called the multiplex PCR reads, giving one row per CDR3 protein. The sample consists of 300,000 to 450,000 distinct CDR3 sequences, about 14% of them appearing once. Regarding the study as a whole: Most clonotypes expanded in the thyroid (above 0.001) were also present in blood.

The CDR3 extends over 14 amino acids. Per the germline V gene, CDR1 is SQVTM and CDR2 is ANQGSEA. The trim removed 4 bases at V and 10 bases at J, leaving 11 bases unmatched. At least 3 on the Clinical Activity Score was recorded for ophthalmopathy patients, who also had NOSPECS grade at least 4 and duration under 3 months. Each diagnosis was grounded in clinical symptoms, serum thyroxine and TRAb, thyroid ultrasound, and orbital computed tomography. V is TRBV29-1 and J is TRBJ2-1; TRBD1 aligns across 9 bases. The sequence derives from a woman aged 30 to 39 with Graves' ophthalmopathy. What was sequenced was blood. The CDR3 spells CSVGSKTGGWEQFF. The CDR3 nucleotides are TGCAGCGTTGGCTCCAAGACAGGGGGATGGGAGCAGTTCTTC.